These 17 T cell receptor beta chains share one sample of origin, sequenced in a study of beta chain features in type 1 diabetes. The isolated RNA, all of it, was reverse transcribed, so expressed TCRB transcripts were what got sequenced. Clones were sequenced by immunoSEQ multiplex PCR, and TCRdb holds only the in-frame ones, with some missing. Of 400,000 to 500,000 clones in the sample, approximately 13% are singletons; the top ten hold approximately 0.038%. The sequencing input was naive CD4+ T cells from blood. All receptors derive from a man aged 30-40 years in good health.

This clone was seen a few times. V usage is TRBV18 and J usage is TRBJ2-5; possibly TRBD2 for D (6 bases). The V end lost 4 bases, the J end lost 3 bases, and 12 bases lay between the germline ends. This CDR3 is 14 amino acids long. In germline, CDR1 is KGHSH, CDR2 LQKENI. The CDR3 loop is CASSRDSLEETQYF. CDR3 DNA sequence: TGTGCCAGCTCACGGGACTCGTTGGAAGAGACCCAGTACTTC.

J is TRBJ2-3 and V is TRBV19; a possible D gene is TRBD2 (6 bases). Germline V CDR1 and CDR2: LNHDA, SQIVND (reference sequence). V lost 4 bases and J lost 3, with 14 bases in between. The CDR3 loop spans 15 amino acids. Written as DNA, the CDR3 is TGTGCCAGTAGTAGGAACGTAGCGGCTACAGATACGCAGTATTTT. This encodes CASSRNVAATDTQYF.

This clone was seen more than once but under ten times. This rearrangement joins TRBV15 to TRBJ1-1; D is uncertain. The germline CDR1 and CDR2 sequences are LNHNV and YYDKDF (reference sequence). With 3 bases removed from V and 5 bases from J, the gap between germline ends came to 10 bases. This CDR3 comprises 13 residues. This CDR3 is CATSSGRLTEAFF. CDR3 sequence (DNA): TGTGCCACCAGCAGCGGTAGGCTGACTGAAGCTTTCTTT. The full variable domain, completed using reference TRBV15 and TRBJ1-1, is DAMVIQNPRYQVTQFGKPVTLSCSQTLNHNVMYWYQQKSSQAPKLLFHYYDKDFNNEADTPDNFQSRRPNTSFCFLDIRSPGLGDTAMYLCATSSGRLTEAFFGQGTRLTVV.

The chain carries TRBV4-2 and TRBJ2-1; D perhaps matches TRBD2 (5 bases). Looked up from germline, CDR1 is LGHNA and CDR2 is YNFKEQ. V lost 4 bases and J 8 bases, leaving 18 bases between the germline ends. The CDR3 contains 15 residues. The chain's CDR3 is CASSLRIGGGHEQFF. The CDR3 nucleotides read TGTGCCAGCAGCCTCCGAATTGGAGGCGGCCATGAGCAGTTCTTC.

This clone was found a few times. This sequence joins TRBV5-1 and TRBJ2-1; TRBD2 matches at 11 bases. Germline assignment: CDR1 SGHRS and CDR2 YFSETQ. The V gene end was trimmed by 3 bases and the J gene end by 0 bases; junction bases not matched to a gene: 8. There are 18 residues in the CDR3. Here the CDR3 reads CASSSDLAGGLSYNEQFF. The DNA of the CDR3 is TGCGCCAGCAGCTCCGATCTAGCGGGAGGTCTCTCCTACAATGAGCAGTTCTTC.

The rearrangement uses TRBV28 and TRBJ1-5; D ambiguous. The V and J ends lost 2 bases and 7 bases respectively, with 12 bases between them. Germline values: CDR1 MDHEN, CDR2 SYDVKM. This CDR3 region has 14 residues. CDR3 amino acids: CASSLQGIRQPQHF. Here the CDR3 DNA reads TGTGCCAGCAGTTTACAAGGGATTCGCCAGCCCCAGCATTTT.

This clone was recorded a few times. This chain connects TRBV25-1 to TRBJ1-2, with D maybe TRBD1 (5 bases). V dropped 6 bases and J dropped 0 bases, with 11 bases sitting between them. CDR1 is MGHDK, CDR2 SYGVNS, per germline. CDR3 length: 14 amino acids. In DNA form, the CDR3 reads TGTGCCAGCAGCCCAACAGGATCTAACTATGGCTACACCTTC. Encoded protein: CASSPTGSNYGYTF.

V gene TRBV13 combines with J gene TRBJ2-5, with 9 bases fitting TRBD1. Per germline, CDR1 PRHDT and CDR2 FYEKMQ (reference sequence). The CDR3 consists of 15 residues. V gave up 5 bases and J gave up 2 bases; unmatched junction bases: 6. The CDR3 DNA follows: TGTGCCAGCAGCCTGGGACAGGGACAACAAGAGACCCAGTACTTC. The encoded protein is CASSLGQGQQETQYF.

This clone was observed a handful of times. The chain couples TRBV14 to TRBJ2-3; no clear D. Germline V gene sequence: CDR1 SGHDN, CDR2 FVKESK. Trimming removed 3 bases from V and 2 bases from J, with 3 bases in between. The CDR3 is 12 amino acids. The CDR3 region is CASSHSTDTQYF. The CDR3 DNA is TGTGCCAGCAGCCATTCCACAGATACGCAGTATTTT.

This clone was detected a few times. The rearrangement uses TRBV14 and TRBJ2-3; a weak D match, TRBD1 (5 bases). The germline V and J ends were trimmed by 4 bases and 5 bases, with 13 bases remaining between them. Per germline, CDR1 SGHDN and CDR2 FVKESK. This CDR3 region has 14 residues. CDR3 sequence reads: CASSRRDFRDTQYF. Written as DNA, the CDR3 is TGTGCCAGCAGCCGCAGGGATTTCAGAGATACGCAGTATTTT.

This clone occurred a few times. The chain uses TRBV18 and TRBJ2-3; no reliable D call. V was shortened by 5 bases and J by 6 bases, with 12 bases between the two germline ends. The germline gives CDR1 KGHSH, CDR2 LQKENI. The CDR3 is 13 residues long. This chain's CDR3 is CASSSARADTQYF. DNA of the CDR3: TGTGCCAGCTCAAGCGCTAGGGCGGATACGCAGTATTTT.

In this sample, this clone turned up a few times. The J gene is TRBJ2-3, the V gene TRBV7-6; 8 bases map to TRBD2. Per germline, CDR1 SGHVS and CDR2 FNYEAQ. V shed 3 bases, J shed 4 bases, and the junction held 12 bases outside the gene matches. The CDR3 has 17 residues. The CDR3 region is CASSFGTGGPRSDTQYF. The CDR3 bases are TGTGCCAGCAGCTTCGGAACGGGAGGGCCTCGGTCAGATACGCAGTATTTT. The whole variable domain, remainder taken from reference TRBV7-6 and TRBJ2-3, is GAGVSQSPRYKVTKRGQDVALRCDPISGHVSLYWYRQALGQGPEFLTYFNYEAQQDKSGLPNDRFSAERPEGSISTLTIQRTEQRDSAMYRCASSFGTGGPRSDTQYFGPGTRLTVL.

This chain joins TRBV9 and TRBJ2-1; D gene unclear. CDR1 is SGDLS and CDR2 is YYNGEE in the germline V gene. The CDR3 runs 19 residues. V shed 1 base and J shed 0 bases, with 20 bases lying between them. CDR3 DNA sequence: TGTGCCAGCAGCGTACGGCCATTCCACAAACAACCCTCCTACAATGAGCAGTTCTTC. Translated, it gives CASSVRPFHKQPSYNEQFF.

This clone was seen more than once but under ten times. The chain uses TRBV10-3 and TRBJ2-7; D is perhaps TRBD1 or TRBD2 (5 bases each). Germline CDR1 and CDR2: ENHRY and SYGVKD. CDR3 length equals 13 residues. With 2 bases removed from V and 5 bases from J, the gap between germline ends came to 10 bases. The CDR3 loop is CAISERSGHEQYF. The CDR3 nucleotides read TGTGCCATCAGTGAGCGTTCGGGGCACGAGCAGTACTTC.

J is TRBJ2-2 and V is TRBV28, with 7 bases aligning to TRBD1. Looked up from germline, CDR1 is MDHEN and CDR2 is SYDVKM. CDR3 length: 13 residues. With 6 bases clipped from V and 6 bases from J, the junction kept 4 bases outside the gene matches. This CDR3 is CASRRQGSGELFF. The CDR3 nucleotides read TGTGCCAGCAGAAGACAGGGCTCCGGGGAGCTGTTTTTT.

This clone has more than one count but fewer than ten. The rearrangement links TRBV13 to TRBJ2-4, with D possibly called TRBD1 or TRBD2 (5 bases each). Germline V gene lookup returns CDR1 PRHDT and CDR2 FYEKMQ (reference sequence). The CDR3 extends over 14 amino acids. The V end was cut by 2 bases, the J end by 8 bases, with 13 bases between. CDR3 in DNA: TGTGCCAGCAGCTTAAGGGACGTCCGTGACATTCAGTACTTC. Its translation: CASSLRDVRDIQYF.

This chain links TRBV7-9 with TRBJ2-7; 7 bases match TRBD2. This CDR3 is 16 amino acids long. After removal of 9 bases from V and 9 bases from J, the junction contained 23 bases not matched to a gene. Germline CDR1 and CDR2: SEHNR and FQNEAQ (reference sequence). The CDR3: CARIRGGSTRRGRQYV. Here the CDR3 DNA reads TGTGCCAGGATCCGCGGGGGATCTACGAGAAGGGGCCGGCAGTACGTC.